This T cell receptor (beta chain) was identified during a study of human T cells and chemical hapten exposure. General study findings and limits: The number of TCRs over 1 in 1000 frequency stayed unchanged after DPC.

Extraction of total RNA was performed on unfractionated whole blood. Trimming removed 2 bases at V and 8 bases at J, with 13 bases between. The CDR3 has 14 residues. CDR1 and CDR2 from the germline V gene are MNHEY and SMNVEV (reference sequence). In its sample, this clonotype was seen a few times. The antigen is not known. TCRdb processed the 5' RACE reads anew with MiXCR; each CDR3 protein has one entry. The data contain 110,000 or so distinct CDR3 sequences, around 20% of them singletons. The clonotype was recovered from a human donor in good health. V and J are TRBV27 and TRBJ2-1; weak D call: TRBD1 (5 bases). The CDR3, as DNA: TGTGCCAGCAGTTTAGCGCAGGGTGCGTATGAGCAGTTCTTC. It yields the protein CASSLAQGAYEQFF.